This TCR beta chain stems from a study of T cell responses to AZD1222 COVID-19 vaccine. Study at large: Timing groups of about 4 and about 12 weeks for second doses were pooled. Study-wide results and caveats: Most donors were white British and more were female, and clonal diversity was possibly underestimated. Only after the peak T cell response were repertoires sampled. Mapped onto spike, vaccine-associated CD4 TCRs spanned it and were dominant at 160-218 and 743-854.

There are a few counts of this clone. The antigen is undetermined. Clones were read by immunoSEQ multiplex PCR, and TCRdb kept only the in-frame ones, dropping some. Altogether around 100,000 clones are present, approximately 91% being singletons, with the ten largest covering approximately 15%. Trimming took 0 bases from V and 7 from J; bases not matched to a gene: 10. The CDR3 length is 17 residues. CDR1 is LGHNA, CDR2 YNFKEQ, per germline. This rearrangement joins TRBV4-2 to TRBJ1-5; 9 positions match TRBD1. This receptor was obtained from an adult in good health. This specimen was peripheral blood, taken on day 0 of AZD1222 vaccination. Here the CDR3 DNA reads TGTGCCAGCAGCCAAGATTACAGGGACAGGGTGGGACAGCCCCAGCATTTT. Its translation is CASSQDYRDRVGQPQHF.